The rows below give T cell receptor beta chains drawn from one sample of a study of T cell responses to AZD1222 COVID-19 vaccine. Data came from immunoSEQ multiplex PCR; TCRdb stores just in-frame clones and leaves some out. This sample has 130,000 or so clones, with roughly nine tenths found just once. The sample was peripheral blood, taken on day 0 of AZD1222 vaccination. The receptors come from an adult in good health. Both conserved end residues are trimmed from each CDR3. Clone sizes are given selectively: once, few, many, or a class where the clone is expanded.

V: TRBV7-3
size: few
J: TRBJ2-1
CDR3: ASSLGNRINEQF

V: TRBV6-4
size: once
J: TRBJ2-2
CDR3: ASSDSSRELF

V: TRBV7-7
size: .
J: TRBJ2-5
CDR3: ASSPQRGETQY

V: TRBV6-5
size: .
J: TRBJ1-2
CDR3: ASWGQEVLYGYT

V: TRBV2
size: once
J: TRBJ1-6
CDR3: ASRGSGSYNSPLH

V: TRBV10-3
size: .
J: TRBJ1-5
CDR3: AISESGIYSNQPQH

V: TRBV7-8
size: .
J: TRBJ1-1
CDR3: ASSLGRGGTEAF

V: TRBV10-2
size: once
J: TRBJ2-3
CDR3: ASSHTLAGGVQAQY

V: TRBV28
size: .
J: TRBJ2-4
CDR3: ASRPGSAKNIQY

V: TRBV6-5
size: .
J: TRBJ2-7
CDR3: ASSYPGTGVYEQY

V: TRBV28
size: .
J: TRBJ2-2
CDR3: ASTPGLVGELF

V: TRBV7-9
size: .
J: TRBJ2-6
CDR3: ASSTWTGITGANVLT

V: TRBV3-1/TRBV3-2
size: .
J: TRBJ1-2
CDR3: ASSATVLRGYT

V: TRBV10-3
size: .
J: TRBJ2-4
CDR3: AISAEAVGGNIQY

V: TRBV24-1
size: .
J: TRBJ2-1
CDR3: ATSDLAGGTYNEQF

V: TRBV7-9
size: .
J: TRBJ2-1
CDR3: ASSLGGGGNHNEQF

V: TRBV2
size: .
J: TRBJ1-1
CDR3: ASSAGQNTEAF

V: TRBV27
size: .
J: TRBJ1-5
CDR3: ASSLSSHQPQH

V: TRBV6-4
size: once
J: TRBJ2-1
CDR3: ASSERTGGYNEQF

V: TRBV19
size: .
J: TRBJ2-1
CDR3: ASSLDKSYNEQF

V: TRBV11-2
size: .
J: TRBJ1-1
CDR3: ASSSMGRRNTEAF

V: TRBV19
size: .
J: TRBJ1-3
CDR3: ASIPSTGIGNTIY

V: TRBV9
size: .
J: TRBJ1-2
CDR3: ASSAQTDPSYGYT

V: TRBV5-1
size: .
J: TRBJ2-1
CDR3: ASSFRAAGNEQF